This T cell receptor (beta chain) originates from a study of cytomegalovirus exposure and HLA in healthy donors. Study-level background: There were about 85 million unique TCRs (from HLA-typed donors) in an early data release.

Study results and limitations: Using a false discovery rate of 0.05, a later analysis showed that 16,951 TCR beta sequences were associated with HLA alleles. In a later analysis, TCR beta V- and J-gene trimming was associated with a missense DCLRE1C variant.

V lost 0 bases to trimming and J lost 9 bases, with 5 bases between them. The germline V gene encodes CDR1 LGHNA and CDR2 YSLEER. The CDR3 is made up of 12 amino acids. With respect to this clone: Its matching antigen is unknown.

Use of 60 Vbeta and 13 Jbeta primers characterized the PCR. Assay used: immunoSEQ multiplex PCR; TCRdb lists only in-frame clones, some missing. This table has hundreds of thousands of clones, around 80% appearing once. The chain joins TRBV4-3 to TRBJ2-2; D not certain. This receptor was obtained from a woman aged 40-49 years in good health and CMV-seronegative. Sequencing input: PBMCs. This CDR3 is CASSQDPRELFF. CDR3 nucleotide sequence: TGCGCCAGCAGCCAAGATCCTAGGGAGCTGTTTTTT.